This is a list of T cell receptor beta chains from one sample in a study of cytomegalovirus exposure and HLA in healthy donors. Assay: immunoSEQ multiplex PCR; the TCRdb copy retains only in-frame clones and omits some. This repertoire shows roughly 140,000 clones, about 72% found once; its top ten account for about 4.7%. The sample taken for sequencing was PBMCs. These receptors all stem from a man aged 60-69 years in good health and CMV-seronegative. Both conserved end residues are trimmed from each CDR3.

CDR3 protein: ATLNPTGDQQETQY; CDR3 length: 14; J gene: TRBJ2-5; V gene: TRBV28
CDR3 protein: ASSSPQGNTEAF; CDR3 length: 12; J gene: TRBJ1-1; V gene: TRBV5-4
CDR3 protein: ASRTGSYEQY; CDR3 length: 10; J gene: NA; V gene: TRBV6-1
CDR3 protein: ASSFGGLAGNNEQF; CDR3 length: 14; J gene: TRBJ2-1; V gene: TRBV27
CDR3 protein: ASSPRAGGTEAF; CDR3 length: 12; J gene: TRBJ1-1; V gene: TRBV5-4
CDR3 protein: AISEAAGSTDTQY; CDR3 length: 13; J gene: TRBJ2-3; V gene: TRBV10-3
CDR3 protein: ASSHFWRLDSSNEQF; CDR3 length: 15; J gene: TRBJ2-1; V gene: TRBV14
CDR3 protein: ASSLGASGFYEQY; CDR3 length: 13; J gene: TRBJ2-7; V gene: TRBV5-1
CDR3 protein: ASSLVRGQLPQETQY; CDR3 length: 15; J gene: TRBJ2-5; V gene: TRBV5-1
CDR3 protein: ASSRGRGETQY; CDR3 length: 11; J gene: TRBJ2-5; V gene: TRBV7-2
CDR3 protein: ASRGGTGNLRGDTQY; CDR3 length: 15; J gene: TRBJ2-3; V gene: TRBV28
CDR3 protein: ASSPPWGTANEQY; CDR3 length: 13; J gene: TRBJ2-7; V gene: TRBV18
CDR3 protein: ASSPVTGTYNSPLH; CDR3 length: 14; J gene: TRBJ1-6; V gene: TRBV9
CDR3 protein: ATSRDHALGINYT; CDR3 length: 13; J gene: TRBJ1-2; V gene: TRBV15
CDR3 protein: PGSALGSRLAGGTSYEQY; CDR3 length: 18; J gene: TRBJ2-7; V gene: TRBV22-1
CDR3 protein: ASRIQGATEAF; CDR3 length: 11; J gene: TRBJ1-1; V gene: TRBV6-1
CDR3 protein: AAGRNTGELF; CDR3 length: 10; J gene: TRBJ2-2; V gene: TRBV6-1
CDR3 protein: ASSLIRGKSSGANVLT; CDR3 length: 16; J gene: TRBJ2-6; V gene: TRBV11-2
CDR3 protein: ARGTDRGSEAF; CDR3 length: 11; J gene: TRBJ1-1; V gene: TRBV2
CDR3 protein: AWSAGQYEQY; CDR3 length: 10; J gene: TRBJ2-7; V gene: TRBV30
CDR3 protein: ASSRLNQGNQPQH; CDR3 length: 13; J gene: TRBJ1-5; V gene: TRBV28
CDR3 protein: AWSVQGGRDTEAF; CDR3 length: 13; J gene: TRBJ1-1; V gene: TRBV30
CDR3 protein: ASSLKGGSWGETQY; CDR3 length: 14; J gene: TRBJ2-5; V gene: TRBV5-6
CDR3 protein: ASSLTGGDTEAF; CDR3 length: 12; J gene: TRBJ1-1; V gene: TRBV7-3
CDR3 protein: AVARTSGAYEQY; CDR3 length: 12; J gene: TRBJ2-7; V gene: TRBV5-4
CDR3 protein: ASSKTSGPYNEQF; CDR3 length: 13; J gene: TRBJ2-1; V gene: TRBV19
CDR3 protein: ASSSFQGATNIQY; CDR3 length: 13; J gene: TRBJ2-4; V gene: TRBV5-1
CDR3 protein: ASSRSPSGPSSYEQY; CDR3 length: 15; J gene: TRBJ2-7; V gene: TRBV7-2
CDR3 protein: ASSFTGRYT; CDR3 length: 9; J gene: TRBJ1-2; V gene: TRBV9
CDR3 protein: ASTISGYNSPLH; CDR3 length: 12; J gene: TRBJ1-6; V gene: TRBV28
CDR3 protein: ASSEGQMNGYT; CDR3 length: 11; J gene: TRBJ1-2; V gene: TRBV2
CDR3 protein: AWKEGTEAF; CDR3 length: 9; J gene: TRBJ1-1; V gene: TRBV30
CDR3 protein: ASSRGQPGTNEKLF; CDR3 length: 14; J gene: TRBJ1-4; V gene: TRBV18
CDR3 protein: ASSERQGPTDTQY; CDR3 length: 13; J gene: TRBJ2-3; V gene: TRBV25-1
CDR3 protein: ASSIGRGLSQPQH; CDR3 length: 13; J gene: TRBJ1-5; V gene: TRBV19
CDR3 protein: ASSPVGTSGSTDTQY; CDR3 length: 15; J gene: TRBJ2-3; V gene: TRBV5-4
CDR3 protein: ASSRRAGEQETQY; CDR3 length: 13; J gene: TRBJ2-5; V gene: TRBV18
CDR3 protein: ASSYSREYEQY; CDR3 length: 11; J gene: TRBJ2-7; V gene: TRBV6-5
CDR3 protein: ASTRAVTGDYGYT; CDR3 length: 13; J gene: TRBJ1-2; V gene: TRBV6-1
CDR3 protein: ASRIIQGIDGELF; CDR3 length: 13; J gene: TRBJ2-2; V gene: TRBV2
CDR3 protein: ASSLDFQETQY; CDR3 length: 11; J gene: TRBJ2-5; V gene: TRBV6-1
CDR3 protein: SVGGTEAF; CDR3 length: 8; J gene: TRBJ1-1; V gene: TRBV29-1
CDR3 protein: ASSLGDSGLINT; CDR3 length: 12; J gene: TRBJ1-2; V gene: TRBV4-1
CDR3 protein: ASSLAGQGSGYEQY; CDR3 length: 14; J gene: TRBJ2-7; V gene: TRBV5-1
CDR3 protein: ASSLGDRDGYT; CDR3 length: 11; J gene: TRBJ1-2; V gene: TRBV5-6
CDR3 protein: ASSDQSTGSSGYT; CDR3 length: 13; J gene: TRBJ1-2; V gene: TRBV6-4
CDR3 protein: ASSLTAGGRNNEQF; CDR3 length: 14; J gene: TRBJ2-1; V gene: TRBV4-3
CDR3 protein: ASSAGSRGSPLH; CDR3 length: 12; J gene: TRBJ1-6; V gene: TRBV7-3
CDR3 protein: ASSALTLDSFLEKLF; CDR3 length: 15; J gene: TRBJ1-4; V gene: TRBV23-1